These T cell receptor beta chains were read from a single sample in a study of T cells after yellow fever vaccination. TCRdb reanalysed the 5' RACE reads using MiXCR and keeps one entry per CDR3 protein. The sample consists of tens of thousands of distinct CDR3 sequences, approximately 8% of them appearing once. The source was CD8+ T cells sorted from PBMCs, collected on the day of the yellow fever booster vaccination. These receptors were taken from a young man who received the YFV17D yellow fever vaccine. Each CDR3 is given with its conserved first and last residue. D genes are given only for firm matches. The listing skips clone size in some rows; elsewhere it reads once, few, many or a size class.

j_call,clone_size,v_call,d_call,cdr3_nt,cdr3_aa
TRBJ2-7,.,TRBV18,TRBD1,TGTGCCAGCTCACCAAAGCCGGGACAGGGAGAGCCCTACGAGCAGTACTTC,CASSPKPGQGEPYEQYF
TRBJ2-1,.,TRBV9,.,TGTGCCAGCAGCGTAGGGCGGGTCGATGAGCAGTTCTTC,CASSVGRVDEQFF
TRBJ2-2,once,TRBV5-8,TRBD2,TGTGCCAGTAGCGGGCCGGGCACCGGGGAGCTGTTTTTT,CASSGPGTGELFF
TRBJ1-5,.,TRBV19,TRBD1,TGTGCCAGTATCACAGGGGGCTCCCTCAGCAATCAGCCCCAGCATTTT,CASITGGSLSNQPQHF
TRBJ2-2,few,TRBV29-1,.,TGCAGCGTTGACGGGACCGGGGAGCTGTTTTTT,CSVDGTGELFF
TRBJ2-7,few,TRBV5-4,TRBD1,TGTGCCAGCAGCTGGGGACAGGGAGGCTCCTACGAGCAGTACTTC,CASSWGQGGSYEQYF
TRBJ2-7,few,TRBV12-5,TRBD1,TGTGCTAGTGGCTTTTCGACAGGGTCCGAGCAGTACTTC,CASGFSTGSEQYF
TRBJ1-2,many,TRBV27,.,TGTGCCAGCAGTTTATCCGGGACGCTATATGGCTACACCTTC,CASSLSGTLYGYTF
TRBJ2-1,many,TRBV29-1,.,TGCAGCGTCGTGCAACGAGAGCAGTTCTTC,CSVVQREQFF
TRBJ2-7,few,TRBV6-4,TRBD1,TGTGCCAGCAGTGGCCGGGACAGGGGCTACGAGCAGTACTTC,CASSGRDRGYEQYF
TRBJ2-5,few,TRBV20-1,.,TGCAGTGCTAGCGTCGACCAAAAAGAGACCCAGTACTTC,CSASVDQKETQYF
TRBJ2-3,.,TRBV3-1,TRBD2,TGTGCCAGCAGCCAAGAAGCGGGAAGCACAGATACGCAGTATTTT,CASSQEAGSTDTQYF
TRBJ2-1,few,TRBV12-3/TRBV12-4,TRBD2,TGTGCCAGCACCACAAGCGGGGAAAGCGTGGATGAGCAGTTCTTC,CASTTSGESVDEQFF
TRBJ2-5,.,TRBV4-2,.,TGTGCCAGCAGCAAGGGACGGCGAGCAGAGACCCAGTACTTC,CASSKGRRAETQYF
TRBJ2-3,few,TRBV5-1,TRBD1,TGCGCCAGCAGCACCGGGACAGGTTCTAGCACAGATACGCAGTATTTT,CASSTGTGSSTDTQYF
TRBJ1-1,.,TRBV12-3/TRBV12-4,.,TGTGCCAGCAGTTTAGCATATACTGAAGCTTTCTTT,CASSLAYTEAFF
TRBJ2-5,.,TRBV4-1,.,TGCGCCAGCAGCCAAGTCAGGCGGCAGACCCAGTACTTC,CASSQVRRQTQYF
TRBJ1-5,few,TRBV28,.,TGTGCCAGCAGTTTATGGGGGGGCGCAAGCAATCAGCCCCAGCATTTT,CASSLWGGASNQPQHF
TRBJ1-2,few,TRBV20-1,TRBD1,TGCAGTGCCCCTTCTGGGACAGGGGATGGCTACACCTTC,CSAPSGTGDGYTF
TRBJ2-7,few,TRBV5-6,.,TGTGCCAGCAGCGGGATCCCTTCACTCGAGCAGTACTTC,CASSGIPSLEQYF
TRBJ2-7,.,TRBV29-1,.,TGCAGCGTGACCCCCCAGGGACCGGCCTACGAGCAGTACTTC,CSVTPQGPAYEQYF
TRBJ2-1,few,TRBV10-3,TRBD2,TGTGCCATCAGTGACAGGCTAGCGGACTACAATGAGCAGTTCTTC,CAISDRLADYNEQFF
TRBJ1-3,few,TRBV6-5,.,TGTGCCAGCCTCTCCGGAAACACCATATATTTT,CASLSGNTIYF
TRBJ2-6,.,TRBV2,.,TGTGCCAGCAGGGCGACCAGTTCTGGGGCCAACGTCCTGACTTTC,CASRATSSGANVLTF
TRBJ1-5,few,TRBV15,TRBD1,TGTGCCACCAGCGAGGCCCGGACAGGTTATAGCAATCAGCCCCAGCATTTT,CATSEARTGYSNQPQHF
TRBJ2-4,few,TRBV4-2,.,TGTGCCAGCAGCCAAGATCCGAGGGGGGGAGGTAGCGAAAACATTCAGTACTTC,CASSQDPRGGGSENIQYF
TRBJ2-3,.,TRBV19,TRBD2,TGTGCCAGTAGTATACTAGCGGGACGCACAGATACGCAGTATTTT,CASSILAGRTDTQYF
TRBJ2-7,.,TRBV4-3,.,TGCGCCAGCAGCCAAGGGCTAGGGTACCACGAGCAGTACTTC,CASSQGLGYHEQYF
TRBJ2-1,few,TRBV20-1,TRBD1,TGCAGGGGGGACAGGTGGGACAATGAGCAGTTCTTC,CRGDRWDNEQFF
TRBJ1-2,few,TRBV30,.,TGTGCCTGGAGTATCGGGGAAAATGGCTACACCTTC,CAWSIGENGYTF
TRBJ2-1,few,TRBV29-1,.,TGCAGCGTTGAAGATCCCGCGGAGGCCTACAATGAGCAGTTCTTC,CSVEDPAEAYNEQFF
TRBJ2-3,few,TRBV7-3,.,TGTGCCAGCAGCCCCTGGGACGGATACACAGATACGCAGTATTTT,CASSPWDGYTDTQYF
TRBJ2-6,few,TRBV5-1,.,TGCGCCAGCAGCTTGGGGGACGGCGCTGGGGCCAACGTCCTGACTTTC,CASSLGDGAGANVLTF
TRBJ2-1,.,TRBV14,.,TGTGCCAGCAGCCTTGGGACTCGGCAGTTCTTC,CASSLGTRQFF
TRBJ2-7,few,TRBV19,.,TGTGCCTCCGGGGCGGGTTCTTCATACGAGCAGTACTTC,CASGAGSSYEQYF
TRBJ2-7,.,TRBV7-7,TRBD2,TGTGCCAGCAGCTTAGTTGCGACTAGCGGGACCTCCTACGAGCAGTACTTC,CASSLVATSGTSYEQYF
TRBJ1-2,many,TRBV14,.,TGTGCCAGCAGCCAAGGGTCCGGATATGGCTACACCTTC,CASSQGSGYGYTF
TRBJ1-5,few,TRBV28,.,TGTGCCAGCAGTTATCACAATCAGCCCCAGCATTTT,CASSYHNQPQHF
TRBJ2-7,many,TRBV6-1,TRBD2,TGTGCCAGCAGTGAATCGGCGGGGGACCAGTACTTC,CASSESAGDQYF
TRBJ1-1,few,TRBV30,.,TGTGCCTGGACCTTAACGGGGATTACTGAAGCTTTCTTT,CAWTLTGITEAFF
TRBJ2-6,many,TRBV12-3/TRBV12-4,.,TGTGCCAGCAGTATCACAGTCTCTGGGGCCAACGTCCTGACTTTC,CASSITVSGANVLTF
TRBJ2-3,many,TRBV3-1,TRBD2,TGTGCCAGCAGCCCGAGGACTAGCGCGTCAGATACGCAGTATTTT,CASSPRTSASDTQYF
TRBJ2-7,few,TRBV6-2/TRBV6-3,TRBD2,TGTGCCAGCAGTTCCATCAGTAGCGGGATCTCCTACGAGCAGTACTTC,CASSSISSGISYEQYF
TRBJ2-3,.,TRBV4-3,TRBD2,TGCGCCAGCAGCCAAGATGTGGATAGCGGGAGCACAGATACGCAGTATTTT,CASSQDVDSGSTDTQYF
TRBJ1-1,many,TRBV7-2,.,TGTGCCAGCAGCCACACGGACGGGAACACTGAAGCTTTCTTT,CASSHTDGNTEAFF
TRBJ1-5,few,TRBV28,.,TGTGCCAGCAGTTCTACAGGGAGCAATCAGCCCCAGCATTTT,CASSSTGSNQPQHF
TRBJ1-1,.,TRBV6-2/TRBV6-3,TRBD1,TGTGCCAGCAGACTGACAGGGGGCGTCGTCACTGAAGCTTTCTTT,CASRLTGGVVTEAFF
TRBJ1-1,few,TRBV9,.,TGTGCCAGCAGCGTAGGGGTAATGAACGCTGAAGCTTTCTTT,CASSVGVMNAEAFF
TRBJ2-5,.,TRBV12-3/TRBV12-4,.,TGTGCCACAACTGAGGGACCGGACGGGGAGACCCAGTACTTC,CATTEGPDGETQYF
TRBJ2-5,few,TRBV9,.,TGTGCCAGCGGCGGGCTGCTCGGAGAGATGACCCAGTACTTC,CASGGLLGEMTQYF
TRBJ2-2,many,TRBV29-1,.,TGCAGCGTCTTGGACGGTGCCTGGGAGCTGTTTTTT,CSVLDGAWELFF
TRBJ2-5,many,TRBV18,.,TGTGCCAGCTCACCATTCGGCCCTGAATTTGTGGAGACCCAGTACTTC,CASSPFGPEFVETQYF
TRBJ2-7,many,TRBV28,.,TGTGCCAGCAGTTTGGTGGGAAGCTCCTACGAGCAGTACTTC,CASSLVGSSYEQYF
TRBJ2-5,.,TRBV29-1,TRBD1,TGCAGCGTGCTACAGGGGGATGGCAAAGAGACCCAGTACTTC,CSVLQGDGKETQYF
TRBJ2-1,.,TRBV20-1,.,TGCAGTGCTAGGAGGGGTTTCGGCCAGTTCTTC,CSARRGFGQFF
TRBJ2-7,.,TRBV9,TRBD1,TGTGCCAGCAGCCTAGGGGGGGGACAGGGCTCCTACGAGCAGTACTTC,CASSLGGGQGSYEQYF
TRBJ2-7,many,TRBV6-1,TRBD1,TGTGCCAGCAGTGCTGGATTTGAACAGGGGGCTCTTACCTACGAGCAGTACTTC,CASSAGFEQGALTYEQYF